What follows are 2 T cell receptor beta chains derived from one specimen sequenced in a study of blood T cell repertoires in COVID-19. Clones were read by immunoSEQ multiplex PCR, and TCRdb kept only the in-frame ones, dropping some. The sample includes about 110,000 clones, around 90% of them seen just once. Sequencing used peripheral blood. All receptors derive from a woman in her forties or fifties with acute or convalescent COVID-19.

The chain carries TRBV9 and TRBJ2-7; D is unresolved. With 5 bases removed from V and 4 bases from J, the gap between germline ends came to 4 bases. Germline V lookup: CDR1 SGDLS, CDR2 YYNGEE. This CDR3 has 10 amino acids. The CDR3 sequence: CASRRYEQYF. CDR3 nucleotide sequence: TGTGCCAGCAGGAGATACGAGCAGTACTTC.

The rearrangement links TRBV15 to TRBJ1-1; D remains ambiguous. Germline V lookup: CDR1 LNHNV, CDR2 YYDKDF (reference sequence). V was shortened by 1 base and J by 5 bases, with 8 bases between the two germline ends. The CDR3 is 13 residues long. The CDR3 loop is CATSRGYNTEAFF. The CDR3 DNA follows: TGTGCCACCAGCAGAGGTTACAATACTGAAGCTTTCTTT.